These 14 T cell receptor beta chains originate from one sample sequenced in a study of blood T cell repertoires in COVID-19. Sequenced by immunoSEQ multiplex PCR; TCRdb stores in-frame clones only, minus some. The sample has approximately 160,000 clones; approximately 95% are singletons. The specimen sequenced was peripheral blood. Source of these receptors: a woman aged 55-70 years with COVID-19, enrolled during active disease.

The rearrangement links TRBV4-1 to TRBJ1-2; D is uncertain. V lost 1 base and J lost 2, with 5 bases in between. Germline V gene data show CDR1 as MGHRA and CDR2 as YSYEKL. The length of the CDR3 is 13 residues. CDR3 sequence: CASSQGGNYGYTF. CDR3 sequence (DNA): TGCGCCAGCAGCCAAGGCGGAAACTATGGCTACACCTTC.

The rearrangement joins TRBV3-1 (or the pseudogene TRBV3-2) to TRBJ2-2, with D possibly being TRBD1 (6 bases). The CDR3 spans 15 residues. V was trimmed by 1 base and J by 7 bases, leaving 13 bases between them. CDR1 is LGHDT and CDR2 is YNNKEL in the germline V gene (reference sequence). CDR3 nucleotide sequence: TGTGCCAGCAGCCAAGGTTACAGGGTGGGCGGGGAGCTGTTTTTT. Translated, it gives CASSQGYRVGGELFF.

This sequence joins TRBV18 and TRBJ1-5; D perhaps matches TRBD1 (5 bases). This CDR3 has 15 amino acids. The V end was cut by 4 bases, the J end by 2 bases, with 12 bases between. The germline V gene encodes CDR1 KGHSH and CDR2 LQKENI. The CDR3 reads CASSQGSGGNQPQHF. CDR3 DNA sequence: TGTGCCAGCTCACAGGGCTCGGGGGGCAATCAGCCCCAGCATTTT. Full variable domain (remainder filled in from reference TRBV18 and TRBJ1-5): NAGVMQNPRHLVRRRGQEARLRCSPMKGHSHVYWYRQLPEEGLKFMVYLQKENIIDESGMPKERFSAEFPKEGPSILRIQQVVRGDSAAYFCASSQGSGGNQPQHFGDGTRLSIL.

The rearrangement joins TRBV13 to TRBJ1-5, with 7 bases that match TRBD1. CDR1 is PRHDT and CDR2 is FYEKMQ in the germline V gene (reference sequence). This CDR3 spans 15 amino acids. Trimming at V came to 5 bases and at J to 1 base, leaving 5 bases not matched to a gene. The CDR3 sequence is CASSEGTASNQPQHF. DNA of the CDR3: TGTGCCAGCAGCGAAGGGACAGCAAGCAATCAGCCCCAGCATTTT.

The rearrangement joins TRBV5-4 to TRBJ2-3; perhaps TRBD2 as D (5 bases). V was clipped by 5 bases and J by 2 bases, with 12 bases between them. The germline V gene has CDR1 SGHNT and CDR2 YYREEE (reference sequence). The CDR3 spans 14 residues. CDR3 bases: TGTGCCAGCAGGGACTTTCCCAACACAGATACGCAGTATTTT. It translates to CASRDFPNTDTQYF.

The J gene is TRBJ1-4, the V gene TRBV2, with a tentative D call TRBD1 (5 bases). Between the trimmed V and J ends, which lost 0 bases and 7 bases, there was a span of 9 bases. Germline lookup yields CDR1 SNHLY and CDR2 FYNNEI. There are 14 residues in the CDR3. The DNA of the CDR3 is TGTGCCAGCAGTGAAGCAGGGGCCGGTGAAAAACTGTTTTTT. Protein sequence: CASSEAGAGEKLFF.

This clone was counted once. V is TRBV5-1 and J is TRBJ2-7; possibly TRBD2 for D (6 bases). The V end lost 4 bases, the J end lost 7 bases, and 12 bases lay between the germline ends. This CDR3 comprises 12 residues. Per germline, CDR1 SGHRS and CDR2 YFSETQ. CDR3 nucleotide sequence: TGCGCCAGCAGCCTGTTCGGGGGAGAGCAGTACTTC. This encodes CASSLFGGEQYF.

V and J are TRBV9 and TRBJ2-1; TRBD2 agrees at 8 bases. CDR3 size: 17 residues. J lost 10 bases, V lost 4 bases, and 19 bases had no gene match. Germline lookup yields CDR1 SGDLS and CDR2 YYNGEE. CDR3 nucleotide sequence: TGTGCCAGCAGCCCCTTAGGCCGGGGGGGTGCCCTTCAAGAGCAGTTCTTC. This codes for CASSPLGRGGALQEQFF.

V gene TRBV4-2 combines with J gene TRBJ2-5, with D maybe TRBD2 (6 bases). Germline CDR1 reads LGHNA; CDR2 reads YNFKEQ. This CDR3 is built from 15 residues. Trimming removed 4 bases at V and 4 bases at J, with 16 bases between. CDR3 sequence: CASSRGSSERETQYF. The CDR3, as DNA: TGTGCCAGCAGCCGTGGGTCTAGCGAGCGAGAGACCCAGTACTTC.

J is TRBJ1-4 and V is TRBV5-1, with a possible D match to TRBD1 (6 bases). CDR3 size: 17 residues. Germline V gene sequence: CDR1 SGHRS, CDR2 YFSETQ. Deletions cut 6 bases from V and 0 bases from J, with 18 bases between. The CDR3 bases are TGCGCCAGCACCCGGGGGCGCGGGGGCCCAACTAATGAAAAACTGTTTTTT. This encodes CASTRGRGGPTNEKLFF.

This rearrangement joins TRBV2 to TRBJ1-2; D unresolved. From germline, CDR1 is SNHLY and CDR2 FYNNEI. Trimming pared 3 bases from V and 7 bases from J, leaving 12 bases between. This CDR3 has 13 amino acids. The CDR3 reads CASSDLSRGGYTF. CDR3 in DNA: TGTGCCAGCAGTGACCTTAGCCGCGGTGGCTACACCTTC.

In the case of this clone: The sample has other DNA sequences that encode this CDR3 too. This rearrangement joins TRBV5-4 to TRBJ2-5; the D gene is possibly TRBD1 (5 bases). This CDR3 is built from 13 residues. V was trimmed by 0 bases and J by 5 bases, leaving 8 bases between them. Germline lookup yields CDR1 SGHNT and CDR2 YYREEE (reference sequence). CDR3 in DNA: TGTGCCAGCAGCTTGGGTGGGGCTGAGACCCAGTACTTC. It encodes CASSLGGAETQYF. Using reference TRBV5-4 and TRBJ2-5 for the parts outside the CDR3, the full variable domain is ETGVTQSPTHLIKTRGQQVTLRCSSQSGHNTVSWYQQALGQGPQFIFQYYREEENGRGNFPPRFSGLQFPNYSSELNVNALELDDSALYLCASSLGGAETQYFGPGTRLLVL.

This clone has just one count. V gene TRBV11-1 combines with J gene TRBJ2-2; 11 nucleotides align to TRBD2. The trim removed 1 base at V and 5 bases at J, leaving 3 bases unmatched. The CDR3 extends over 16 amino acids. Per the germline V gene, CDR1 is SGHAT and CDR2 is FQDESV (reference sequence). The CDR3 sequence: CASSLVSSGGTGELFF. In DNA form, the CDR3 reads TGTGCCAGCAGCTTAGTATCTAGCGGGGGGACCGGGGAGCTGTTTTTT.

The gene calls are TRBV19 and TRBJ1-3, with a tentative D call TRBD1 (6 bases). V gave up 3 bases and J gave up 1 base, with 10 bases separating them. Germline values: CDR1 LNHDA, CDR2 SQIVND (reference sequence). The CDR3 extends over 15 amino acids. As DNA, the CDR3 is TGTGCCAGTAGTATCCGGGGGGCATCTGGAAACACCATATATTTT. It yields the protein CASSIRGASGNTIYF. The variable domain in full, with the rest retrieved from reference TRBV19 and TRBJ1-3, is DGGITQSPKYLFRKEGQNVTLSCEQNLNHDAMYWYRQDPGQGLRLIYYSQIVNDFQKGDIAEGYSVSREKKESFPLTVTSAQKNPTAFYLCASSIRGASGNTIYFGEGSWLTVV.